The clone carrying this T cell receptor beta chain appeared once. Its antigen is not identified. Here immunoSEQ multiplex PCR was the method, and the copy in TCRdb shows in-frame clones only, minus some. Here the sample spans 150,000 to 180,000 clones, 90% being singletons. The entry originates in a study of T cell responses to AZD1222 COVID-19 vaccine. The study's findings and limits: Among AZD1222 vaccinees, only six were seropositive at baseline. At 160-218 and 743-854, vaccine-associated CD4 TCRs were dominant, and they spanned spike. The repertoires were collected only after the peak T cell response.

The CDR3 contains 14 residues. The chain carries TRBV21-1 and TRBJ1-6; the tabulated D call, TRBD1, remains unverified against the DNA. TRBV21-1 is a pseudogene segment. The source is an adult who received the AZD1222 COVID-19 vaccine. The sequencing used peripheral blood, collected 28 days after the second AZD1222 dose. The CDR3 DNA is TGTGCCAGCAGCATGGGCGTTTATAATTCACCCCTCCACTTT. Encoded protein: CASSMGVYNSPLHF.